What follows describes a single TCR beta chain. The antigen is unknown. The data are from a study of memory CD4+ T cells and cytomegalovirus serostatus. The authors' processing: After removing out-of-frame reads, 2,204,828 distinct TCRbeta sequences remained. The method was immunoSEQ multiplex PCR; TCRdb's version includes in-frame clones alone and lacks a portion of them. For V, J and clone size, that table is used; D and trimming come from the DNA. Altogether under 55,000 clones are present, around three quarters being singletons, with the ten largest covering more than 1.5%. Study-level results: Each of 65 to 75 CMV-associated TCRbeta sequences occurred in one to five individuals. Repertoires predicted CMV serostatus with median bootstrapped AUC of 0.95.

Single viable CD3+CD4+CD8-CD45RO+ cells were sorted as the memory CD4+ T cells. Germline-derived CDR1 and CDR2 are SGHNT and YENEEA. CDR3 length equals 13 residues. The V and J ends lost 4 bases and 6 bases respectively, with 10 bases between them. The sequenced material came from memory CD4+ T cells from blood. V and J are TRBV11-3 and TRBJ2-1; D not resolved. The source of this sequence is an adult in good health and CMV-seronegative. In DNA, the CDR3 is TGTGCCAGCAGCTACAGACGATTCAATGAGCAGTTCTTC. The encoded protein is CASSYRRFNEQFF.